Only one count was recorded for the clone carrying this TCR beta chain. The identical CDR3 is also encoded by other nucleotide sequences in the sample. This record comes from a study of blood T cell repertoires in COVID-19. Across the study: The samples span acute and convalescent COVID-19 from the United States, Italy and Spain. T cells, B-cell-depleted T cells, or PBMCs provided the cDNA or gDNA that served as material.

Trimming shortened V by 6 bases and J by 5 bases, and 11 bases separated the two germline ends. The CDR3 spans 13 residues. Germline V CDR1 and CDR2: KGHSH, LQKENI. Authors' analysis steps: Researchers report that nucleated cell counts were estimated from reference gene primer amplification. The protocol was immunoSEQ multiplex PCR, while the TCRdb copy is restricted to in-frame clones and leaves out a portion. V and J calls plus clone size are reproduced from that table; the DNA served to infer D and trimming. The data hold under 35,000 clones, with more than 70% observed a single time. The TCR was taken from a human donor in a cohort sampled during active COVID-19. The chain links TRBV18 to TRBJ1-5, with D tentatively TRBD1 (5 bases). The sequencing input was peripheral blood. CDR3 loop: CASSPGRDQPQHF. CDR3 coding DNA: TGTGCCAGCTCTCCAGGGAGGGATCAGCCCCAGCATTTT.